This note documents a single TCR beta chain sequence. Antigen specificity is unknown. This record belongs to a study of beta chain features in type 1 diabetes. Study results and caveats: Small HLA sub-analyses could not settle whether HLA shapes TCRB rearrangement. Patients with Type 1 diabetes showed moderately but significantly shorter TCRB CDR3s in all four CD4+ subsets.

Expressed TCRB transcripts were sequenced, since all the RNA that had been isolated was reverse transcribed. About 3.57 million reads, on average, came from each naive, central memory and regulatory T cell sample. Sequenced by immunoSEQ multiplex PCR; TCRdb stores in-frame clones only, minus some. The profile shows roughly 50,000 clones, approximately 52% of them singletons. Trimming removed 1 base from V and 7 bases from J; junction bases left unmatched: 4. The CDR3 is 14 residues long. Germline CDR1 is SGHDN and CDR2 is FVKESK. This receptor was taken from a woman in her forties with type 1 diabetes. The specimen sequenced was Tregs from blood. The chain recombines TRBV14 with TRBJ1-3; 7 bases line up with TRBD1. CDR3 nucleotides: TGTGCCAGCAGCCAAGGACAGGGCGGGAACACCATATATTTT. Its protein is CASSQGQGGNTIYF. The variable domain in full, completed from reference TRBV14 and TRBJ1-3, reads EAGVTQFPSHSVIEKGQTVTLRCDPISGHDNLYWYRRVMGKEIKFLLHFVKESKQDESGMPNNRFLAERTGGTYSTLKVQPAELEDSGVYFCASSQGQGGNTIYFGEGSWLTVV.